This T cell receptor (beta chain) was captured in a study of OX40 agonist ivuxolimab in advanced cancers. Sequenced by immunoSEQ multiplex PCR; TCRdb stores in-frame clones only, minus some. Of 45,000 to 60,000 clones in the sample, roughly 91% were seen once. The germline gives CDR1 SEHNR, CDR2 FQNEAQ (reference sequence). Deletions cut 4 bases from V and 8 bases from J, with 14 bases between. This CDR3 has 14 residues. The rearrangement joins TRBV7-9 to TRBJ1-4; no firm D call. The starting material was CD4+ or CD8+ T cells sorted from blood, obtained in a trial of the OX40 agonist ivuxolimab. This receptor was taken from an adult with an advanced solid tumor such as melanoma, head and neck, liver or kidney cancer. CDR3 sequence (DNA): TGTGCCAGCAGCTATGATTCCCTGGGGGAAAAACTGTTTTTT. This sequence encodes CASSYDSLGEKLFF.